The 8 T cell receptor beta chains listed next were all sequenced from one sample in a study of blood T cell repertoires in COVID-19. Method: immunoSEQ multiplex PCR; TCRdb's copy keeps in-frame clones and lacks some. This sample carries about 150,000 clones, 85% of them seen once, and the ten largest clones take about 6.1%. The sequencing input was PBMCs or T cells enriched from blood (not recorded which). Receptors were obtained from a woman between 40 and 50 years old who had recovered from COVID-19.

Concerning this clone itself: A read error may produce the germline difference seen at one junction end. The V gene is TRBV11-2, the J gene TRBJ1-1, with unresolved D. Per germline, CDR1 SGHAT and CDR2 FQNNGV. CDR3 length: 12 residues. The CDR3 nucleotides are TGTGCCAGCAGCGTAGACGGCACTGAAGCTTTCTTT. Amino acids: CASSVDGTEAFF.

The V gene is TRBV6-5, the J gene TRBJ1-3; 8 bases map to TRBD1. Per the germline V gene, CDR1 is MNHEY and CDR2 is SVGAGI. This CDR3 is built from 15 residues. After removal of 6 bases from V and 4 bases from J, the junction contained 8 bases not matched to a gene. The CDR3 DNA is TGTGCCAGCAGCCAGGACGACAGGGGAGGAAACACCATATATTTT. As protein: CASSQDDRGGNTIYF.

The CDR3 bases are TGTGCCAGCAGCTTTTTGTTGGGGGGGCAAGAGACCCAGTACTTC. The encoded protein is CASSFLLGGQETQYF. The chain recombines TRBV7-9 with TRBJ2-5, with 7 positions matching TRBD2. Germline assignment: CDR1 SEHNR and CDR2 FQNEAQ (reference sequence). The trim removed 3 bases at V and 2 bases at J, leaving 6 bases unmatched. This CDR3 has 15 amino acids.

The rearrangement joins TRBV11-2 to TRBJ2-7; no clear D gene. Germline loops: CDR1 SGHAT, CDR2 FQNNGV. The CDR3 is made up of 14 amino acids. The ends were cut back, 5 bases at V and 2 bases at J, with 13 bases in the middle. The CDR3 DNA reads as TGTGCCAGCAGCCCCGACTTACTACCCTACGAGCAGTACTTC. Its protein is CASSPDLLPYEQYF.

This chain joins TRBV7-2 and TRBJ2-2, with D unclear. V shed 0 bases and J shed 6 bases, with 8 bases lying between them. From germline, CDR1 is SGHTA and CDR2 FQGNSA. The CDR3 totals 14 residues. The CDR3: CASSLAYFSGELFF. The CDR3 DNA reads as TGTGCCAGCAGCTTAGCTTACTTCTCCGGGGAGCTGTTTTTT.

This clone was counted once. The CDR3: CASSISGATNTGELFF. As DNA, the CDR3 is TGCGCCAGCAGCATTAGCGGGGCGACGAACACCGGGGAGCTGTTTTTT. The V and J genes are TRBV5-1 and TRBJ2-2; 8 positions match TRBD2. This CDR3 contains 16 residues. Looked up from germline, CDR1 is SGHRS and CDR2 is YFSETQ. V gave up 4 bases and J gave up 0 bases; unmatched junction bases: 5.

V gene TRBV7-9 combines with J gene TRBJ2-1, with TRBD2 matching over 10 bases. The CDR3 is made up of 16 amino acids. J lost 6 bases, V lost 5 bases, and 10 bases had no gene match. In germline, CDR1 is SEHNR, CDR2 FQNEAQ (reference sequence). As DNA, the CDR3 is TGTGCCAGCAGCCTTCGACTAGCGGGCGCCTCCAATGAGCAGTTCTTC. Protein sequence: CASSLRLAGASNEQFF. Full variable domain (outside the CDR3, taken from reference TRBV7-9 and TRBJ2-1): DTGVSQNPRHKITKRGQNVTFRCDPISEHNRLYWYRQTLGQGPEFLTYFQNEAQLEKSRLLSDRFSAERPKGSFSTLEIQRTEQGDSAMYLCASSLRLAGASNEQFFGPGTRLTVL.

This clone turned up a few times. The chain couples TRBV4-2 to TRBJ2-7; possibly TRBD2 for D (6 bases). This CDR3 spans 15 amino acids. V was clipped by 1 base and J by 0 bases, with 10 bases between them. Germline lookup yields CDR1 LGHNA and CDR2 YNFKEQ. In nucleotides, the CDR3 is TGTGCCAGCAGCCAAGGCCCGGGGGACTCCTACGAGCAGTACTTC. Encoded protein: CASSQGPGDSYEQYF.